This T cell receptor beta chain was retrieved from a study of T cell responses to AZD1222 COVID-19 vaccine. Study-level results: It should be noted that donors were predominantly white British and more often female, and clonal diversity was possibly underestimated. Vaccine-associated CD4 TCRs spanned spike, dominant at 160-218 and 743-854.

This CDR3 region has 18 residues. V dropped 0 bases and J dropped 2; count of bases not matched to a gene: 8. Germline V gene lookup returns CDR1 LNHNV and CDR2 YYDKDF (reference sequence). This clone was counted between two and nine times. Its antigen is unidentified. TCRdb keeps only in-frame clones here, not all; method: immunoSEQ multiplex PCR. The sample lists roughly 160,000 clones, 88% occurring once. This sequence was found in an adult who received the AZD1222 COVID-19 vaccine. The chain carries TRBV15 and TRBJ2-1, with 9 bases identical to TRBD2. The material was peripheral blood, obtained 28 days after the second AZD1222 dose. CDR3 protein: CATSRDRGGAPPYNEQFF. For the CDR3, the DNA is TGTGCCACCAGCAGAGATCGCGGGGGGGCTCCCCCCTACAATGAGCAGTTCTTC.